Presented here are 8 T cell receptor beta chains from one specimen sequenced in a study of early T cells in non-severe SARS-CoV-2 infection. TCRdb redid the calling of the 5' RACE reads with MiXCR, one entry per CDR3 protein. This table has roughly 50,000 distinct CDR3 sequences, roughly 5.5% appearing once. Sequencing input: whole blood. The receptors come from an adult who was a healthcare worker with PCR-confirmed SARS-CoV-2 infection or an uninfected control (not recorded which).

This clonotype was counted ten times or more. The chain has TRBV7-2 and TRBJ1-6; tentative D call: TRBD1 (6 bases). The V end lost 3 bases, the J end lost 7 bases, and 13 bases lay between the germline ends. CDR1 and CDR2 (germline): SGHTA, FQGNSA. The CDR3 loop spans 15 amino acids. CDR3 sequence (DNA): TGTGCCAGCAGCTTCAGAGCCCAGGGGAATTCACCCCTCCACTTT. Its protein product is CASSFRAQGNSPLHF.

V and J are TRBV2 and TRBJ2-7; D unresolved. V lost 7 bases, J lost 2 bases, and 3 bases lay in between. This CDR3 is 10 amino acids long. CDR1 is SNHLY and CDR2 is FYNNEI in the germline V gene. CDR3 residues: CASTAYEQYF. CDR3 sequence (DNA): TGTGCCAGCACTGCCTACGAGCAGTACTTC.

This clonotype was picked up many times. V and J are TRBV6-4 and TRBJ2-3; no firm D call. CDR3 size: 15 residues. V gave up 0 bases and J gave up 3 bases, with 10 bases separating them. Germline V lookup: CDR1 MRHNA, CDR2 SNTAGT. As DNA, the CDR3 is TGTGCCAGCAGTGACTCAGGGCAGGCTACAGATACGCAGTATTTT. It is translated as CASSDSGQATDTQYF.

This clonotype was seen ten or more times. The rearrangement links TRBV10-2 to TRBJ1-1, with 9 bases identical to TRBD1. With V trimmed by 10 bases and J by 4 bases, 7 bases remained unmatched. The CDR3 length is 13 residues. The germline CDR1 and CDR2 sequences are WSHSY and SAAADI. In DNA, the CDR3 is TGCGCCACCGGGACAGGGACCCTCACTGAAGCTTTCTTT. Translation: CATGTGTLTEAFF.

This clonotype was recorded at least ten times. V and J are TRBV5-1 and TRBJ2-5; D is unclear. The CDR3 is 12 residues long. Germline CDR1 is SGHRS and CDR2 is YFSETQ. Trimming shortened V by 4 bases and J by 6 bases, and 10 bases separated the two germline ends. The CDR3 spells CASSLDGQTQYF. The CDR3 DNA follows: TGCGCCAGCAGCCTTGACGGACAGACCCAGTACTTC.

This clonotype was counted ten times or more. The J gene is TRBJ1-1, the V gene TRBV5-6, with D unclear. Trimming left V 1 base short and J 6 bases short, with 19 bases between. The CDR3 loop spans 16 amino acids. CDR1 and CDR2 (germline): SGHDT, YYEEEE. The CDR3 here is CASSLPRLSLFAEAFF. The DNA of the CDR3 is TGTGCCAGCAGCTTGCCACGACTTTCCCTTTTCGCTGAAGCTTTCTTT.

This clonotype was observed at least ten times. The chain employs TRBV7-2 and TRBJ1-4, with 7 bases fitting TRBD1. The junction had 12 bases not matched to a gene; V was cut back by 3 bases and J by 8 bases. The CDR3 consists of 16 residues. From germline, CDR1 is SGHTA and CDR2 FQGNSA. As DNA, the CDR3 is TGTGCCAGCAGCTTTAGGGGGCTTAGCACGAAAGAAAAACTGTTTTTT. As protein: CASSFRGLSTKEKLFF.

This clonotype was detected ten times or more. The V and J genes are TRBV29-1 and TRBJ2-5; D is possibly TRBD1 (6 bases). Germline V lookup: CDR1 SQVTM, CDR2 ANQGSEA. Trimming pared 7 bases from V and 5 bases from J, leaving 17 bases between. The CDR3 is 13 amino acids. The DNA for the CDR3 is TGCAGCGCCCACCCAGGGGCCGGGGAGACCCAGTACTTC. Translation: CSAHPGAGETQYF.